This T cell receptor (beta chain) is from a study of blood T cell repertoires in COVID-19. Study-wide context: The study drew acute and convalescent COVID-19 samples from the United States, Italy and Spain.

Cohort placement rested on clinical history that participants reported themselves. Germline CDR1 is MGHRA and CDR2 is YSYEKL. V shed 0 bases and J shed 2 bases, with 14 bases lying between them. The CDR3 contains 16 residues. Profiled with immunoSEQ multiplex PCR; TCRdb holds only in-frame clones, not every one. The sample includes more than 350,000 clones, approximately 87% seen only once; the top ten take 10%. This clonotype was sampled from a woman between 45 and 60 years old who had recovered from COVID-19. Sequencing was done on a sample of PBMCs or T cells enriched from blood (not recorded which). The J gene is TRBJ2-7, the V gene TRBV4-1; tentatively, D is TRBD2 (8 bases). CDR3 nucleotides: TGCGCCAGCAGCCAAGATTCGGGGGGGACAGCCTACGAGCAGTACTTC. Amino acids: CASSQDSGGTAYEQYF.